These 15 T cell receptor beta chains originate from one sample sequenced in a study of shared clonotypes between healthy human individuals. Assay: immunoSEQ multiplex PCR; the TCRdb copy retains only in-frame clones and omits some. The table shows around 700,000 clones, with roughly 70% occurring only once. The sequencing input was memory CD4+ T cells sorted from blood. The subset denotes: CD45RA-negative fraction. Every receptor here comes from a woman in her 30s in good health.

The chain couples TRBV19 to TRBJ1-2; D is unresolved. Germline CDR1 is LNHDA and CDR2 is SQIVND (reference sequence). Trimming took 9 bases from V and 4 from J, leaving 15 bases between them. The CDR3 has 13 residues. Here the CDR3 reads CASCHSSFYGYTF. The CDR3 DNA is TGTGCCAGCTGCCATTCGAGCTTCTATGGCTACACCTTC. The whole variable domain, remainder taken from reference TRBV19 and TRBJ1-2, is DGGITQSPKYLFRKEGQNVTLSCEQNLNHDAMYWYRQDPGQGLRLIYYSQIVNDFQKGDIAEGYSVSREKKESFPLTVTSAQKNPTAFYLCASCHSSFYGYTFGSGTRLTVV.

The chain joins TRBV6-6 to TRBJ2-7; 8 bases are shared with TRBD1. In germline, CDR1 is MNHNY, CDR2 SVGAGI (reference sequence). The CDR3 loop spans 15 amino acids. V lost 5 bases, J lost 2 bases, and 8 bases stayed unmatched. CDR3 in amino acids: CASSLDRVIPYEQYF. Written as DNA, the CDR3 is TGTGCCAGCAGTCTGGACAGGGTCATCCCCTACGAGCAGTACTTC.

The CDR3 sequence: CASSLGLSDTQYF. The CDR3 DNA follows: TGTGCCAGCAGCTTGGGACTATCAGATACGCAGTATTTT. The chain links TRBV11-2 to TRBJ2-3; 7 positions agree with TRBD2. The germline V gene encodes CDR1 SGHAT and CDR2 FQNNGV. The CDR3 sequence is 13 residues long. Losses at the gene ends were 3 bases for V and 4 bases for J; bases not matched to a gene: 1. The entire variable domain, with the rest obtained from reference TRBV11-2 and TRBJ2-3, is as follows: EAGVAQSPRYKIIEKRQSVAFWCNPISGHATLYWYQQILGQGPKLLIQFQNNGVVDDSQLPKDRFSAERLKGVDSTLKIQPAKLEDSAVYLCASSLGLSDTQYFGPGTRLTVL.

In nucleotides, the CDR3 is TGTGCCAGCAGCTTTAGCGGCAGGGAAGTTGTTCTGTTTTTT. It specifies CASSFSGREVVLFF. This chain joins TRBV7-9 and TRBJ1-4; maybe TRBD1 (5 bases). The CDR3 is 14 residues long. Germline values: CDR1 SEHNR, CDR2 FQNEAQ (reference sequence). Trimming removed 3 bases from V and 14 bases from J, with 19 bases in between.

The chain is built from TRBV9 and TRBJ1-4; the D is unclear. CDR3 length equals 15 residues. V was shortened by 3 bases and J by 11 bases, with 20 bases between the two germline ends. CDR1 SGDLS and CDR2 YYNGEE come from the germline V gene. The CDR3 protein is CASSASQALRGKLFF. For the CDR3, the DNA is TGTGCCAGCAGCGCGAGTCAGGCACTGCGTGGTAAACTGTTTTTT.

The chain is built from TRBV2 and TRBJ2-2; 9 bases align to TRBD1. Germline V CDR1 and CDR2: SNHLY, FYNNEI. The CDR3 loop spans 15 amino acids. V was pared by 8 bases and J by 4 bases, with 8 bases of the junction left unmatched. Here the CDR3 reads CASRASTGGTGELFF. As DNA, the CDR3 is TGTGCCAGCCGGGCGTCGACAGGGGGCACCGGGGAGCTGTTTTTT.

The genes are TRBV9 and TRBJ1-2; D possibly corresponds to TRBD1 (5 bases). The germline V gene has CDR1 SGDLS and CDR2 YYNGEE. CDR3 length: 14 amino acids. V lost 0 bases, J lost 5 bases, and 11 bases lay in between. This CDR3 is CASSVVSGTYGYTF. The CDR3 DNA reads TGTGCCAGCAGCGTAGTCTCCGGGACGTATGGCTACACCTTC.

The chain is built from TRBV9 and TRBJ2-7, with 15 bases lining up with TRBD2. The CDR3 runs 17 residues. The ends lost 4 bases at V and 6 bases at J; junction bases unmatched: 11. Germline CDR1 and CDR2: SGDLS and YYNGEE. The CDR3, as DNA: TGTGCCAGCAGCAGTTCCCACCCGGGACTAGCGGGAGGCGAGCAGTACTTC. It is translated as CASSSSHPGLAGGEQYF.

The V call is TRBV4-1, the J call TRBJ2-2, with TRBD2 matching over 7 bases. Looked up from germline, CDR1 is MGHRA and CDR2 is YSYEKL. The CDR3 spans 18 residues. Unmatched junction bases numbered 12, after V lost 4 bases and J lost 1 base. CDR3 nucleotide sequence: TGCGCCAGCAGCCCGATTCCGCTATCGGGAGGGAACACCGGGGAGCTGTTTTTT. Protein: CASSPIPLSGGNTGELFF.

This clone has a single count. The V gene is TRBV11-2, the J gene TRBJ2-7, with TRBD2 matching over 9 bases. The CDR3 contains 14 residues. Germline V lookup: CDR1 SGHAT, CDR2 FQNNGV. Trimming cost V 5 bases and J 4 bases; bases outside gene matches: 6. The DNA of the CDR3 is TGTGCCAGCAGCACTTCCACTAGCGGGTACGAGCAGTACTTC. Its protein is CASSTSTSGYEQYF. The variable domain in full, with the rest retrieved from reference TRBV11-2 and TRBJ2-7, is EAGVAQSPRYKIIEKRQSVAFWCNPISGHATLYWYQQILGQGPKLLIQFQNNGVVDDSQLPKDRFSAERLKGVDSTLKIQPAKLEDSAVYLCASSTSTSGYEQYFGPGTRLTVT.

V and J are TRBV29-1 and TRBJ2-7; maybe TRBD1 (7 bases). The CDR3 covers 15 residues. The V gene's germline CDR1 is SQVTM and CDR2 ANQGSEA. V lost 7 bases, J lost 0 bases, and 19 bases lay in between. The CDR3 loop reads CSARGGGTDSYEQYF. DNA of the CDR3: TGCAGCGCCAGAGGAGGCGGGACAGACTCCTACGAGCAGTACTTC.

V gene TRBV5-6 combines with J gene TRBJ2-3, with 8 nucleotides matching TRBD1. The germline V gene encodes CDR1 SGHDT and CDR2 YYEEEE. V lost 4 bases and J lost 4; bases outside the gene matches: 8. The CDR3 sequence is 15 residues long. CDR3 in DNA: TGTGCCAGCAGCCTCAGGACAGGGTTTGCAGATACGCAGTATTTT. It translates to CASSLRTGFADTQYF.

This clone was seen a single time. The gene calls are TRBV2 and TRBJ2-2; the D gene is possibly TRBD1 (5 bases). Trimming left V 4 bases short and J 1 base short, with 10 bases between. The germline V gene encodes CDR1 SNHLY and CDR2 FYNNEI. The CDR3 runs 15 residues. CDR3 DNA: TGTGCCAGCAGTGTTAGGCAGGGGAACACCGGGGAGCTGTTTTTT. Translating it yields CASSVRQGNTGELFF.

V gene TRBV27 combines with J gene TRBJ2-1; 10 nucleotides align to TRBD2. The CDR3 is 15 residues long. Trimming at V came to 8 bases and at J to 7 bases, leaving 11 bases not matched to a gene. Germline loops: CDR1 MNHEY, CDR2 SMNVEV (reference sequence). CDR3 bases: TGTGCCAGCGGGACCAGACTAGCGGGTAGAAATGAGCAGTTCTTC. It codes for CASGTRLAGRNEQFF.

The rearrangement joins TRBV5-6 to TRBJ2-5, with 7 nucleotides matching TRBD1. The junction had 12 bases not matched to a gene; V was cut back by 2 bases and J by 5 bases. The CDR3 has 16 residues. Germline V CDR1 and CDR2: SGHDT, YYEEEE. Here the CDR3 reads CASSLVDRLGGETQYF. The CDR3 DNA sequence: TGTGCCAGCAGCTTAGTGGACAGGCTGGGCGGGGAGACCCAGTACTTC.